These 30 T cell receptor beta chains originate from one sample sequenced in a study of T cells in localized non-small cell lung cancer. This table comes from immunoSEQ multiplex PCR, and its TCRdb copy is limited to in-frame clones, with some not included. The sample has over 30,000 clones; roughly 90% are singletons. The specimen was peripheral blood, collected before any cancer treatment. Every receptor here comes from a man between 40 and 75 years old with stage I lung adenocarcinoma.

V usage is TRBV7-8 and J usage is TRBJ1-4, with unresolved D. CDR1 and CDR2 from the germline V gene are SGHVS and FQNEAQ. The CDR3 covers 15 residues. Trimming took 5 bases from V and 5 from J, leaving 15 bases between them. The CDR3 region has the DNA TGTGCCAGCAGCCGTAGCAGGCTACTAAATGAAAAACTGTTTTTT. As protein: CASSRSRLLNEKLFF.

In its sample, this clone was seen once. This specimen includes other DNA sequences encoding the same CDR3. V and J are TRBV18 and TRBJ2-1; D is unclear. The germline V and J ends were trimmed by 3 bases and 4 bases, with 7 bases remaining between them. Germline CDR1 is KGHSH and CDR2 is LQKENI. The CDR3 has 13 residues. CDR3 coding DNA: TGTGCCAGCTCACCGGACCCGTACAATGAGCAGTTCTTC. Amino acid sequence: CASSPDPYNEQFF.

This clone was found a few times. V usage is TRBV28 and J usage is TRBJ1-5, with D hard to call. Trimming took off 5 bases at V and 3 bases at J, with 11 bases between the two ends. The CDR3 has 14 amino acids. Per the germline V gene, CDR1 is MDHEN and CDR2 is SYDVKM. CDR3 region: CASSRLGNNQPQHF. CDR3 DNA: TGTGCCAGCAGTCGTCTGGGGAACAATCAGCCCCAGCATTTT.

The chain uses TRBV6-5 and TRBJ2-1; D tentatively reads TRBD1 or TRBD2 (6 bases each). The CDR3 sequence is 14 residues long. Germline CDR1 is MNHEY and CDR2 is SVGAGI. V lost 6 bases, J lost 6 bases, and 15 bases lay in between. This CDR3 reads CASRGTGAPNEQFF. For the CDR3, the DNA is TGTGCCAGCAGGGGGACGGGGGCCCCCAATGAGCAGTTCTTC.

The CDR3 is CASSIADSLYGYTF. The CDR3 bases are TGTGCCAGTAGTATCGCGGACAGCCTCTATGGCTACACCTTC. The chain combines TRBV19 with TRBJ1-2, with D maybe TRBD1 (6 bases). In germline, CDR1 is LNHDA, CDR2 SQIVND (reference sequence). V was trimmed by 3 bases and J by 4 bases, leaving 12 bases between them. The CDR3 length is 14 residues. Together with reference TRBV19 and TRBJ1-2, the CDR3 gives the full variable domain: DGGITQSPKYLFRKEGQNVTLSCEQNLNHDAMYWYRQDPGQGLRLIYYSQIVNDFQKGDIAEGYSVSREKKESFPLTVTSAQKNPTAFYLCASSIADSLYGYTFGSGTRLTVV.

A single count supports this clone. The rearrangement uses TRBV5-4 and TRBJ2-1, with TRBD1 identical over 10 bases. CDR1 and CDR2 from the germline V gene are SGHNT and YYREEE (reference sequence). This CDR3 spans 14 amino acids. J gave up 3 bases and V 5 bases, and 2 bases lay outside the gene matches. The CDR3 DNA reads TGTGCCAGCAGGCGGGACAGGGGCTACAATGAGCAGTTCTTC. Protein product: CASRRDRGYNEQFF.

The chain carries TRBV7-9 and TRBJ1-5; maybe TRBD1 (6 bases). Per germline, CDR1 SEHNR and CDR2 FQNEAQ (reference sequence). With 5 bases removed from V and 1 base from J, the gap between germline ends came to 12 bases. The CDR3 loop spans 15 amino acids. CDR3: CASSPGTTSNQPQHF. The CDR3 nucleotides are TGTGCCAGCAGCCCCGGGACAACAAGCAATCAGCCCCAGCATTTT.

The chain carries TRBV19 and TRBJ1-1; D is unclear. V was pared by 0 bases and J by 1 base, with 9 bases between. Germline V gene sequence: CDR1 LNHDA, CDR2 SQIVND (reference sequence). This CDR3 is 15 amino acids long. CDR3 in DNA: TGTGCCAGTAGTATAGATGGGTCATGGAACACTGAAGCTTTCTTT. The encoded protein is CASSIDGSWNTEAFF.

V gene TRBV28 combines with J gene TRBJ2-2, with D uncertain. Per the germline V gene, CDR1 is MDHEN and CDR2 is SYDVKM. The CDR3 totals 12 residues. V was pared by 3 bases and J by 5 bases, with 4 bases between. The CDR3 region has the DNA TGTGCCAGCAGTTTGTGGACCGGGGAGCTGTTTTTT. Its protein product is CASSLWTGELFF.

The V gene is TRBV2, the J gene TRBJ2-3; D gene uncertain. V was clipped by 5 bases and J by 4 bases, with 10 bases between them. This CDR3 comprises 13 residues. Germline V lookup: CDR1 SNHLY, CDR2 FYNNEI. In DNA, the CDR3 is TGTGCCAGCAGTCTTTACTTCGCAGATACGCAGTATTTT. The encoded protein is CASSLYFADTQYF.

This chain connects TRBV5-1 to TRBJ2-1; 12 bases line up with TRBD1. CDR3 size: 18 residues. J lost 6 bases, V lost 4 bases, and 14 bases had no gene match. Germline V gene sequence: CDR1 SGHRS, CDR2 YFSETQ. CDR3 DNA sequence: TGCGCCAGCAGCCAGGGACAGGGGGCTGGTGGAGTTGCCAATGAGCAGTTCTTC. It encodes CASSQGQGAGGVANEQFF.

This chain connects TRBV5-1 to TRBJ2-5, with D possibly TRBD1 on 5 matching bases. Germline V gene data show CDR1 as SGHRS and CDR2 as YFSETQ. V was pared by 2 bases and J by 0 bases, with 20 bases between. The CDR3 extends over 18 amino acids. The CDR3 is CASSFPPLRTTYQETQYF. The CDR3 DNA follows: TGCGCCAGCAGCTTTCCCCCTCTAAGGACAACGTACCAAGAGACCCAGTACTTC.

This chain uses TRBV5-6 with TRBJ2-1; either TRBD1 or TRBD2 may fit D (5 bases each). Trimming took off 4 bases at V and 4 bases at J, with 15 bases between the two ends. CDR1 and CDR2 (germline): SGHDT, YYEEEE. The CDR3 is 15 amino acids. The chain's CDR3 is CASSTTGTEYNEQFF. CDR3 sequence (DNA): TGTGCCAGCAGCACAACCGGGACCGAGTACAATGAGCAGTTCTTC.

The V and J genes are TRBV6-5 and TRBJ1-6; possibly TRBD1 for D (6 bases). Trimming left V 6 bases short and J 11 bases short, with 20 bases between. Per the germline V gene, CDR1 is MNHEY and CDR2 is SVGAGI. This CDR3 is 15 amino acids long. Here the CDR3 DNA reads TGTGCCAGCAGGGCGGGACTCCAGGGGCGAGCACCCCTCCACTTT. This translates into CASRAGLQGRAPLHF.

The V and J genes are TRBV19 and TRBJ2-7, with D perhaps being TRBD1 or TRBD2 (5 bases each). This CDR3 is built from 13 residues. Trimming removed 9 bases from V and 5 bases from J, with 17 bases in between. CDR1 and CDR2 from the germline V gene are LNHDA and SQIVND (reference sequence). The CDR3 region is CASAWTRGDEQYF. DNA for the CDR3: TGTGCCAGCGCCTGGACACGGGGCGACGAGCAGTACTTC.

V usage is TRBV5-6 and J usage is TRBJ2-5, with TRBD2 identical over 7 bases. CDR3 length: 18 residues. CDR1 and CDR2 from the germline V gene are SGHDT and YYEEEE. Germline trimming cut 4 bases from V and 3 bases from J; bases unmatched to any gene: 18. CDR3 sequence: CASSPESGADTLEETQYF. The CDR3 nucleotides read TGTGCCAGCAGCCCCGAAAGCGGGGCCGATACATTAGAAGAGACCCAGTACTTC.

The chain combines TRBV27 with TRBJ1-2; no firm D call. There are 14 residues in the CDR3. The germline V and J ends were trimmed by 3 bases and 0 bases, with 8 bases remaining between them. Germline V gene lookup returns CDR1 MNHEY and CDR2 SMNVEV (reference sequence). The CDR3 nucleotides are TGTGCCAGCAGTTTCAAGGACGCTAACTATGGCTACACCTTC. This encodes CASSFKDANYGYTF.

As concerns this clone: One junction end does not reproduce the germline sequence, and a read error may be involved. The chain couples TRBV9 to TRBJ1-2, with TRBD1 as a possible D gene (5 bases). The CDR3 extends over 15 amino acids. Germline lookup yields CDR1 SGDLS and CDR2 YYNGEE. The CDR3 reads CASSVEGLVGDSLAF. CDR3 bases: TGTGCCAGCAGCGTAGAGGGTTTGGTAGGGGATAGTCTCGCCTTC.

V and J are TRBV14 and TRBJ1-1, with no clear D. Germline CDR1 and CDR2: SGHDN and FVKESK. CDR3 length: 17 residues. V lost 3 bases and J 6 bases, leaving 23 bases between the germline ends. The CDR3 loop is CASSQEFGEAFPPEAFF. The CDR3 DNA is TGTGCCAGCAGCCAGGAATTCGGGGAGGCCTTTCCCCCTGAAGCTTTCTTT. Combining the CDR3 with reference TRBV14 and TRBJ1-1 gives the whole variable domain EAGVTQFPSHSVIEKGQTVTLRCDPISGHDNLYWYRRVMGKEIKFLLHFVKESKQDESGMPNNRFLAERTGGTYSTLKVQPAELEDSGVYFCASSQEFGEAFPPEAFFGQGTRLTVV.

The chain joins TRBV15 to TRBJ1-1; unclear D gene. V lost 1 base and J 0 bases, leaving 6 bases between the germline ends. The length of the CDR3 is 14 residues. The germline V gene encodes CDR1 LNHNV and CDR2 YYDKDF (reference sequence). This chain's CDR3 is CATSRGGMNTEAFF. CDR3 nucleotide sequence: TGTGCCACCAGCAGAGGAGGGATGAACACTGAAGCTTTCTTT.

CDR3 sequence reads: CASSLEAGRFQPQHF. The CDR3 DNA sequence: TGCGCCAGCAGCTTGGAGGCAGGGAGGTTTCAGCCCCAGCATTTT. The chain employs TRBV5-1 and TRBJ1-5; D is perhaps TRBD1 (5 bases). CDR1 is SGHRS, CDR2 YFSETQ, per germline. CDR3 size: 15 residues. V lost 0 bases to trimming and J lost 6 bases, with 13 bases between them.

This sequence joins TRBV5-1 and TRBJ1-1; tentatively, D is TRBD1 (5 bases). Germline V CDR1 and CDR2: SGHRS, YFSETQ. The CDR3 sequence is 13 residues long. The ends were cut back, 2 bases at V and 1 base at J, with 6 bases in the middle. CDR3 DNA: TGCGCCAGCAGCTTTCAGGGGAACACTGAAGCTTTCTTT. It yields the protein CASSFQGNTEAFF.

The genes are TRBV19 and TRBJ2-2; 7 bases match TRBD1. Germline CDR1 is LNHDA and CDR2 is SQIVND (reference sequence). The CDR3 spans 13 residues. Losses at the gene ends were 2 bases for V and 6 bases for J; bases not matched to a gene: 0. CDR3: CASSIRGPGELFF. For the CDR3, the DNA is TGTGCCAGTAGTATAAGGGGGCCCGGGGAGCTGTTTTTT.

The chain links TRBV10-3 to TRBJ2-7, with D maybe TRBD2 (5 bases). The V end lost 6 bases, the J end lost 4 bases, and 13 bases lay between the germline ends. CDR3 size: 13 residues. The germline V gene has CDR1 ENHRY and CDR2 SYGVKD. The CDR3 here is CAISPSGFYEQYF. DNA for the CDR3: TGTGCCATCAGCCCCTCGGGGTTTTACGAGCAGTACTTC.

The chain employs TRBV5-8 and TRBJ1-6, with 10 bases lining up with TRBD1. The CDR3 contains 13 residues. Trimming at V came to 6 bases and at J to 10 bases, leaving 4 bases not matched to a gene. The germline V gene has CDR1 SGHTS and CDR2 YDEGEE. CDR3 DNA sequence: TGTGCCAGCAATAGGGACAGGGGATCACCCCTCCACTTT. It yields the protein CASNRDRGSPLHF.

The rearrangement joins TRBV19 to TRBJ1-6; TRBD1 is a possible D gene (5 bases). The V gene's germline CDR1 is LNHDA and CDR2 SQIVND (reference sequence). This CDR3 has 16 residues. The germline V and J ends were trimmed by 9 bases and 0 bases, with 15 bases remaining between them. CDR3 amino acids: CASLPQGSSYNSPLHF. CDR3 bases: TGTGCCAGCCTACCTCAGGGAAGCTCCTATAATTCACCCCTCCACTTT.

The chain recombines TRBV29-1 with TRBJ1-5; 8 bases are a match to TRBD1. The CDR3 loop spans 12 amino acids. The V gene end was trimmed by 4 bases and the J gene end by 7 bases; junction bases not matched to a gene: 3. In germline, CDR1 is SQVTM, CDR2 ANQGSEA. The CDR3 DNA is TGCAGCGTTGGGACAGGGAGACAGCCCCAGCATTTT. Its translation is CSVGTGRQPQHF.

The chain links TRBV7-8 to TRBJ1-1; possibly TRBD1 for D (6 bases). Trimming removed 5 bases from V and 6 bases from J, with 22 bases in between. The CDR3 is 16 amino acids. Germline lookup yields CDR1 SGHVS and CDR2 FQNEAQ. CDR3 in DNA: TGTGCCAGCAGCCGATCCATCGGGGGGCCAGTCGCTGAAGCTTTCTTT. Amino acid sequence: CASSRSIGGPVAEAFF.

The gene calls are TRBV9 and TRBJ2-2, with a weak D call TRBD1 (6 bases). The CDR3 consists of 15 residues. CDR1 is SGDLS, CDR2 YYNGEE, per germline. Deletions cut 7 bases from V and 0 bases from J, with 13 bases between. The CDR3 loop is CASGKGGSNTGELFF. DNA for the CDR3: TGTGCCAGCGGGAAAGGGGGATCGAACACCGGGGAGCTGTTTTTT. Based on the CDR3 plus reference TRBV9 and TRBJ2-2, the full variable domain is DSGVTQTPKHLITATGQRVTLRCSPRSGDLSVYWYQQSLDQGLQFLIQYYNGEERAKGNILERFSAQQFPDLHSELNLSSLELGDSALYFCASGKGGSNTGELFFGEGSRLTVL.

This CDR3 is CASSFTGVNTGELFF. The DNA for the CDR3 is TGTGCCAGCAGCTTTACAGGGGTGAACACCGGGGAGCTGTTTTTT. This chain connects TRBV7-2 to TRBJ2-2; 7 nucleotides agree with TRBD1. The germline V gene encodes CDR1 SGHTA and CDR2 FQGNSA. V lost 3 bases, J lost 1 base, and 2 bases stayed unmatched. The CDR3 contains 15 residues.